Here is one TCR beta chain with its context. The trim removed 2 bases at V and 5 bases at J, leaving 12 bases unmatched. Germline CDR1 GTSNPN, CDR2 SVGIG (reference sequence). The CDR3 spans 17 residues. Sequencing used immunoSEQ multiplex PCR; TCRdb keeps in-frame clones, though not all of them. Of about 75,000 clones in the sample, 94% were seen once. The data derive from a study of T cell changes during pregnancy in multiple sclerosis. Sequences were derived from CD4+ T cells from peripheral blood mononuclear cells, sampled after pregnancy. This clonotype was sampled from a female donor with multiple sclerosis, enrolled in a pregnancy study. The genes are TRBV30 and TRBJ2-3; 11 bases align to TRBD2. This CDR3 is CAWSSGLAGPYGDTQYF. CDR3 bases: TGTGCCTGGAGTTCCGGACTAGCGGGCCCATATGGAGATACGCAGTATTTT. Full variable domain (remainder filled in from reference TRBV30 and TRBJ2-3): SQTIHQWPATLVQPVGSPLSLECTVEGTSNPNLYWYRQAAGRGLQLLFYSVGIGQISSEVPQNLSASRPQDRQFILSSKKLLLSDSGFYLCAWSSGLAGPYGDTQYFGPGTRLTVL.